Listed below are T cell receptor beta chains from one sample, sequenced in a study of T cell clonotyping in hematopoietic cell transplantation. This table comes from immunoSEQ multiplex PCR, and its TCRdb copy is limited to in-frame clones, with some not included. The data contain under 30,000 clones, about 80% of them singletons. Here the sequenced sample was peripheral blood mononuclear cells, taken before stem cell transplant. The receptors stem from a woman in her twenties or thirties with chronic myeloid leukemia. Some clones in this sample may be carry-over from other donors' samples. The CDR3 runs from the conserved cysteine through the conserved F or W. The D gene is left open where the match is weak. Clone size, where shown, is once, few, many, or a class for clones that have expanded.

TGCAGCGTTGAAGGCAGGGTTCGTGGGACCCAGTACTTC,CSVEGRVRGTQYF,TRBV29-1,TRBJ2-5,few,.,13
TGCAGCGTCGGCCGGGACGGCACTAATGAAAAACTGTTTTTT,CSVGRDGTNEKLFF,TRBV29-1,TRBJ1-4,once,.,14
TGTGCCAGCAGTTTATTGGGCGGCACCGGGGAGCTGTTTTTT,CASSLLGGTGELFF,TRBV27,TRBJ2-2,.,.,14
TGTGCCAGCCAGAGACAGGGGTCAAAGAACACCGGGGAGCTGTTTTTT,CASQRQGSKNTGELFF,TRBV7-8,TRBJ2-2,.,TRBD1,16
TGCGCCAGCAGCGTAGACGGATCTAACACGGGGGGCTACACCTTC,CASSVDGSNTGGYTF,TRBV5-1,TRBJ1-2,.,.,15
TGTGTTACTGGACAGGGTACCCTCTGGGAGCAGTACTTC,CVTGQGTLWEQYF,TRBV27,TRBJ2-7,.,TRBD1,13
TGTGCCAGCAGTTCAACGTACAATGAGCAGTTCTTC,CASSSTYNEQFF,TRBV7-2,TRBJ2-1,.,.,12
TGTGCCATCAGTGGGTACAGGGGGCAGGAGACCCAGTACTTC,CAISGYRGQETQYF,TRBV10-3,TRBJ2-5,once,TRBD1,14
TGTGCCAGCAGCTTGGAGGACCCGTACGAGCAGTACTTC,CASSLEDPYEQYF,TRBV5-4,TRBJ2-7,few,.,13
TGTGCCAGCAGGCTCAGGAACCCCGGGGACGGTGAAAAACTGTTTTTT,CASRLRNPGDGEKLFF,TRBV5-8,TRBJ1-4,.,.,16
TGTGCCACCAACCGGGACACCTACGAGCAGTACTTC,CATNRDTYEQYF,TRBV10-3,TRBJ2-7,.,.,12
TGTGCCAGCAGCTTAGAGTCGTTGGGGGTCACTGAAGCTTTCTTT,CASSLESLGVTEAFF,TRBV7-2,TRBJ1-1,.,.,15
TGTGCCAGCAGCTCATGGACGCCCGAGTATGGCTACACCTTC,CASSSWTPEYGYTF,TRBV7-2,TRBJ1-2,.,.,14
TGTGCCTGGAGTGCCCCAGGGGGGTGGGATACGCAGTATTTT,CAWSAPGGWDTQYF,TRBV30,TRBJ2-3,.,.,14